This TCR beta chain emerged from a study of T cell clonotyping in hematopoietic cell transplantation. Findings and caveats of the study: Recipient TCR diversity dropped after transplant; expanded clonotypes rose from day 30 to 180. No sorting was done, leaving CD4 and CD8 contributions mixed.

With 1 base removed from V and 6 bases from J, the gap between germline ends came to 10 bases. This CDR3 has 13 amino acids. Per the germline V gene, CDR1 is SGHVS and CDR2 is FNYEAQ. Comment on this clone: Antigen unknown.

TCRdb keeps only in-frame clones here, not all; method: immunoSEQ multiplex PCR. The sample yields about 3,100 clones, around 60% seen once. The V gene is TRBV7-6, the J gene TRBJ2-7, with a tentative D call TRBD2 (6 bases). Sample: peripheral blood mononuclear cells, taken 30 days after allogeneic stem cell transplant. The TCR originated in a female patient aged 25-39 years who had an allogeneic stem cell transplant, so T cells may come from the graft donor. Some clones in this sample may be carry-over from other donors' samples. CDR3 loop: CASSLDLEGEQYF. The CDR3 DNA sequence: TGTGCCAGCAGCTTAGATCTGGAGGGCGAGCAGTACTTC.